This TCR beta chain was sequenced during a study of human CD8 memory T cell subsets. The identity of TPEX cells was that of CCR7+ PD-1+ TIGIT+ early memory CD8+ T cells with exhausted-like traits. The study used negative magnetic separation to enrich total CD8+ T cells. The starting material, duplicate vials of around 150,000 sorted CD8+ T cells per subset, provided the RNA. The V gene's germline CDR1 is MNHEY and CDR2 SVGAGI. The CDR3 extends over 14 amino acids. TCR beta libraries were made by UMI-labeled 5' RACE. Reprocessing the 5' RACE reads, TCRdb reports a single entry for every CDR3 protein and omits DNA. This sample's table reports 5,500 to 7,000 distinct CDR3 sequences. For this clonotype: Antigen: not known.

Regarding the study as a whole: Greater diversity was suggested by Chao1 estimates for stem-like memory T cells than for precursor exhausted T cells. Among T cells, stem-like memory and precursor exhausted subsets showed similarly high diversity, unlike effector memory cells.

The source material was CD8+ T cells from PBMCs. V and J are TRBV6-5 and TRBJ2-3. The TCR was taken from a human donor in good health. CDR3 sequence reads: CASSYRGGTDTQYF.